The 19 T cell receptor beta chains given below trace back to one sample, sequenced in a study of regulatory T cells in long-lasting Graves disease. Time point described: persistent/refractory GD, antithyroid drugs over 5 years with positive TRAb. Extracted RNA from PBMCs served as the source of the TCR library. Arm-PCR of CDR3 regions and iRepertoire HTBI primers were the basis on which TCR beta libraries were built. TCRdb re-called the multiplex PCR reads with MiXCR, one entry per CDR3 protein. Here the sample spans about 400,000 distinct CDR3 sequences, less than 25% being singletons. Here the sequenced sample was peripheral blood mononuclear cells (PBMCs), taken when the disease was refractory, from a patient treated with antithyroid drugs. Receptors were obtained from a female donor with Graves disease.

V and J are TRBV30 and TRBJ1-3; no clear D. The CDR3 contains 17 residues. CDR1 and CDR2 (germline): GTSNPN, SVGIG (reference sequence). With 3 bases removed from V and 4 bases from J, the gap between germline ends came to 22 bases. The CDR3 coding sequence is TGTGCCTGGAGCAAGGCCGATCATTGGATTTACGGAAACACCATATATTTT. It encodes CAWSKADHWIYGNTIYF.

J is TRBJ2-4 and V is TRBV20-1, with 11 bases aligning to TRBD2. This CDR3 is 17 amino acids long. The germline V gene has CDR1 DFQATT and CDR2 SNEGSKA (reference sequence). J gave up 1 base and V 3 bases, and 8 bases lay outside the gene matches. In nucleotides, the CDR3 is TGCAGTGCTAGGTCTTTAGCGGGAGGGGGGGCCAAAAACATTCAGTACTTC. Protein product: CSARSLAGGGAKNIQYF.

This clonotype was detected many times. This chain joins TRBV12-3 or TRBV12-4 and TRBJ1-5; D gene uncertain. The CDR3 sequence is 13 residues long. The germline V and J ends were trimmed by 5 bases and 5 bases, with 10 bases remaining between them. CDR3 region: CASSQLLYQPQHF. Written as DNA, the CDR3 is TGTGCCAGCAGTCAGCTCTTGTATCAGCCCCAGCATTTT.

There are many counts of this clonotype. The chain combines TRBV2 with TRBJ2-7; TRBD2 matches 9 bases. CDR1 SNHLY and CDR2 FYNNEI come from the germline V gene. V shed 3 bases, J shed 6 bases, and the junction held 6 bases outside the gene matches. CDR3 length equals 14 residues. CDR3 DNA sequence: TGTGCCAGCAGTGACGGGACTAGCCTCGGCGAGCAGTACTTC. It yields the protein CASSDGTSLGEQYF.

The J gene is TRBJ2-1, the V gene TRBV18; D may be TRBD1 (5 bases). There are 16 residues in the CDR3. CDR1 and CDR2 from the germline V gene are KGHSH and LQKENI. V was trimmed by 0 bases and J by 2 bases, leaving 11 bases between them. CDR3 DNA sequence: TGTGCCAGCTCACCACCGTCCAGGGAAACCTACAATGAGCAGTTCTTC. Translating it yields CASSPPSRETYNEQFF.

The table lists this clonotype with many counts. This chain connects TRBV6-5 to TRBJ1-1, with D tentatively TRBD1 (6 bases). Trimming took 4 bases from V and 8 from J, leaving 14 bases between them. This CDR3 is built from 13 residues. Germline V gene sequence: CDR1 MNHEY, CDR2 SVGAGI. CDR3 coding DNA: TGTGCCAGCAGTTGGGCCACAGGGCCGGAAGCTTTCTTT. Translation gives CASSWATGPEAFF.

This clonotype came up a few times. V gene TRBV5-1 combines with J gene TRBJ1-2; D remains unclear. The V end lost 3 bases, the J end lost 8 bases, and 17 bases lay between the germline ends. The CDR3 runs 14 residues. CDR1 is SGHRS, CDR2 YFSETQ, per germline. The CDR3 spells CASSSVSGAGGYTF. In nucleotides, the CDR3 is TGCGCCAGCAGCTCTGTCTCCGGAGCAGGAGGCTACACCTTC.

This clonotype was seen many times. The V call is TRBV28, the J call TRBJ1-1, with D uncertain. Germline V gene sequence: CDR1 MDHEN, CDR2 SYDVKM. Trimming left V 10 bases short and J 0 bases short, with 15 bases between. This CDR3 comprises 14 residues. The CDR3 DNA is TGTGCCACACTGGTGGGTGCGATGAACACTGAAGCTTTCTTT. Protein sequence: CATLVGAMNTEAFF.

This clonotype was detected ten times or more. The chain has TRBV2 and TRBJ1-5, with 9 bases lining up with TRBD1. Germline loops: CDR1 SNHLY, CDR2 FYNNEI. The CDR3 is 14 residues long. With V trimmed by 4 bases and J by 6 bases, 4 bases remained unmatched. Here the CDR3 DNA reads TGTGCCAGCAGTGGGGGGACAGGGACTCAGCCCCAGCATTTT. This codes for CASSGGTGTQPQHF.

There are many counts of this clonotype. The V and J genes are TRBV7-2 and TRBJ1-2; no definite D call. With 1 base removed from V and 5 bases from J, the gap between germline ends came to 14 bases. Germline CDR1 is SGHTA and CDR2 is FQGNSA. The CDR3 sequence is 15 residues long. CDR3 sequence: CASSLDATVGYGYTF. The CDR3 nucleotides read TGTGCCAGCAGCTTAGACGCGACGGTTGGTTATGGCTACACCTTC.

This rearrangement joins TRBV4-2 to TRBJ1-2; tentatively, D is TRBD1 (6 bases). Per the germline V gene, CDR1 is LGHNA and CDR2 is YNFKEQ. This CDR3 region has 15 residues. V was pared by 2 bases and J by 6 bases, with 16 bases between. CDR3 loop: CASSQSAWGADGYTF. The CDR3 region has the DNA TGTGCCAGCAGCCAATCGGCTTGGGGGGCTGATGGCTACACCTTC.

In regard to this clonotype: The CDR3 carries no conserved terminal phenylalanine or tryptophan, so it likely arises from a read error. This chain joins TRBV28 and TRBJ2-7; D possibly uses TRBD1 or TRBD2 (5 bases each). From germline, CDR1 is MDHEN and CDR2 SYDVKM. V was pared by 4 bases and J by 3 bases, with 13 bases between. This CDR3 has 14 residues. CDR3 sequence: CASSSPGAVYEQYL. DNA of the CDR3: TGTGCCAGCAGTTCCCCCGGGGCCGTCTACGAGCAGTACCTC.

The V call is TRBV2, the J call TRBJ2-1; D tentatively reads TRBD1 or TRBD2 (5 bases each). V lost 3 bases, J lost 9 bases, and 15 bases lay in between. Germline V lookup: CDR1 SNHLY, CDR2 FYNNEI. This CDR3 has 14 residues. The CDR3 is CASSDGGPPGEQFF. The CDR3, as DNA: TGTGCCAGCAGTGATGGGGGACCCCCCGGTGAGCAGTTCTTC.

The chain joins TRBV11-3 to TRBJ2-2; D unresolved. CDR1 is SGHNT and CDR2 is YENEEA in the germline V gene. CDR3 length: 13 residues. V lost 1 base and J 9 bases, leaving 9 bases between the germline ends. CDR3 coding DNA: TGTGCCAGCAGCTTAGTTTCTGGCCGGGAGCTGTTTTTT. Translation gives CASSLVSGRELFF.

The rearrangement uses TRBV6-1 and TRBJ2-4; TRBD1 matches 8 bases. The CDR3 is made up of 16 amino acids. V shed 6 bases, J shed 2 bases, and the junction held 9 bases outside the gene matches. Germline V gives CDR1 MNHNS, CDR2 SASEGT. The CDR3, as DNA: TGTGCCAGCAGGACGGACAGGGCTGGATCCAAAAACATTCAGTACTTC. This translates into CASRTDRAGSKNIQYF.

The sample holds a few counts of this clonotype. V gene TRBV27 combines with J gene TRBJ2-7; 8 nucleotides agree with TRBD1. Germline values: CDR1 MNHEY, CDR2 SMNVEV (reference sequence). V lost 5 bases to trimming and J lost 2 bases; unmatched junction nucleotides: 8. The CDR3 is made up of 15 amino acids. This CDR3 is CASSPGQGYTYEQYF. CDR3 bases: TGTGCCAGCAGTCCCGGACAGGGATATACCTACGAGCAGTACTTC.

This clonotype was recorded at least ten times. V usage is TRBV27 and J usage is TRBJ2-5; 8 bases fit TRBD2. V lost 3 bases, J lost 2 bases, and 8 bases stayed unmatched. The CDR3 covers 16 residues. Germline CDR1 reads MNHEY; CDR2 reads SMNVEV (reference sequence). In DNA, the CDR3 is TGTGCCAGCAGTTTTGGGATAGCGGGGTCGCAAGAGACCCAGTACTTC. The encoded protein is CASSFGIAGSQETQYF.

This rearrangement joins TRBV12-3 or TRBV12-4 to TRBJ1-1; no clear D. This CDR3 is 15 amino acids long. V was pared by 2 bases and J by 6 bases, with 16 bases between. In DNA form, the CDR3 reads TGTGCCAGCAGTTTATATTCGCAAGTCGCAGCTGAAGCTTTCTTT. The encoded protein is CASSLYSQVAAEAFF.

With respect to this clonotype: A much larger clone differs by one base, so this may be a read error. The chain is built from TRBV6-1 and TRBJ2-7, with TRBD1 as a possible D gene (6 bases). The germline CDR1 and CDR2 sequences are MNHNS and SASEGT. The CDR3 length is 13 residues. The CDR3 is CASSVDSLYKQYF. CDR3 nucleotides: TGTGCCAGCAGTGTGGACAGCCTCTACAAGCAGTACTTC.